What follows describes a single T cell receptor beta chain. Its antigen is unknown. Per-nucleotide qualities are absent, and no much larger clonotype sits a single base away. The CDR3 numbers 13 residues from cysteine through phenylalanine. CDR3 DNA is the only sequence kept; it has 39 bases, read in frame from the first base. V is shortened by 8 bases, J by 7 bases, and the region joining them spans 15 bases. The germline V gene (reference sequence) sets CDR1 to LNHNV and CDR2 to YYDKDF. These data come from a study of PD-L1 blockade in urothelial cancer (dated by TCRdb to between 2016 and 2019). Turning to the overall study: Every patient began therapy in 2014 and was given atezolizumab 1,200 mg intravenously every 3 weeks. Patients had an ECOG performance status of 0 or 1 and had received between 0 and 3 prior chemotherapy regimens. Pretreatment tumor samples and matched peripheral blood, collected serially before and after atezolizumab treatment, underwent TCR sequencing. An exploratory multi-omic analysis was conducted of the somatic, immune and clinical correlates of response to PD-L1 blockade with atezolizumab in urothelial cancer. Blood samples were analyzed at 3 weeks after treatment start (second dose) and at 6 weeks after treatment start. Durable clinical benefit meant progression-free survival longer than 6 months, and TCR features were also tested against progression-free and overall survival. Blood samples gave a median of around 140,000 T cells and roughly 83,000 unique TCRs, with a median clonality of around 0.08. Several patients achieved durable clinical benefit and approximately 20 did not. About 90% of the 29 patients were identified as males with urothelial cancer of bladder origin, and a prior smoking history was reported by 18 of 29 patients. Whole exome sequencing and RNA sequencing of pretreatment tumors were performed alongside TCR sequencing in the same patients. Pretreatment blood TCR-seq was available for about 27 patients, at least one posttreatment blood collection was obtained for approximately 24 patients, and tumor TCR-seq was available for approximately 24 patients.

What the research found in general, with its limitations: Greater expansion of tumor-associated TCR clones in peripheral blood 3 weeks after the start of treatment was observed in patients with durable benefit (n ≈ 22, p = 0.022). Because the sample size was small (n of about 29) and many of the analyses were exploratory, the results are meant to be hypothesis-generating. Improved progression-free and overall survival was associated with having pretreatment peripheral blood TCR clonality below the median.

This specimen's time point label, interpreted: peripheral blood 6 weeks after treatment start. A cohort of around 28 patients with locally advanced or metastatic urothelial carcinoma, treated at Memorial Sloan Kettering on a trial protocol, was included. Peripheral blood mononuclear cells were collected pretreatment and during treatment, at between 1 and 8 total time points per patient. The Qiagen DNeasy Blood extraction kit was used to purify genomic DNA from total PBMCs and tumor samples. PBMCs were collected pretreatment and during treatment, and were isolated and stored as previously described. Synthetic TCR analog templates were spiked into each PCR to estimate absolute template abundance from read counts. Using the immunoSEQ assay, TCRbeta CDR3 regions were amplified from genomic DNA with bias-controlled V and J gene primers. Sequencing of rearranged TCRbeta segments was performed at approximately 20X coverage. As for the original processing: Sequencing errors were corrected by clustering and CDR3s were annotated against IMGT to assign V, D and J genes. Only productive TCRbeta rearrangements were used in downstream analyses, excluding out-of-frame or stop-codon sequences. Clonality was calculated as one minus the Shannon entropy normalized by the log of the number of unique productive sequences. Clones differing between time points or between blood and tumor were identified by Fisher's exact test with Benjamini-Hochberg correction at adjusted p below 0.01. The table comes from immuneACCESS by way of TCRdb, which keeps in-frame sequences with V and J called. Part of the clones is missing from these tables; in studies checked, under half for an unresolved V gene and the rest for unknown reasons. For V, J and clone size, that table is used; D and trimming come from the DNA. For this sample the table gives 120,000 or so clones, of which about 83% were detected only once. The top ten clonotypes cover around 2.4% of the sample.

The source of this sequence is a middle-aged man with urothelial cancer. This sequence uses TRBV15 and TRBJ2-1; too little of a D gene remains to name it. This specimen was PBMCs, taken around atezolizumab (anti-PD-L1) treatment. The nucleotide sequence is TGTGCCACCGGCCCGGGTGGTCGGAATGAGCAGTTCTTC. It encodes CATGPGGRNEQFF.